This T cell receptor beta chain comes out of a study of blood T cell repertoires in COVID-19. Trimming removed 0 bases from V and 0 bases from J, with 9 bases in between. Germline CDR1 and CDR2: LGHDT and YNNKEL (reference sequence). This CDR3 has 16 residues. Generated by immunoSEQ multiplex PCR, the TCRdb table keeps only in-frame clones and is missing some. The repertoire has about 170,000 clones, roughly nine tenths of them found once; the top ten carry around 3.5%. This chain links TRBV3-1 (or the pseudogene TRBV3-2) with TRBJ2-1; possibly TRBD1 for D (5 bases). Sequencing input: peripheral blood. The clonotype originates from a man aged 70 or older with acute or convalescent COVID-19. Here the CDR3 reads CASSQDWTSSYNEQFF. The CDR3 nucleotides read TGTGCCAGCAGCCAAGATTGGACAAGCTCCTACAATGAGCAGTTCTTC.